This T cell receptor beta chain was sequenced for a study of a mutant IDH1 vaccine in newly diagnosed glioma. The wider study: Radiotherapy alone preceded vaccination by 4-6 weeks; alternatively, vaccination started with temozolomide cycles. Patients' prior therapy spanned radiotherapy, temozolomide, or both; most underwent both.

The time point denotes: week 23, last vaccination. What each vaccine dose contained was 300 ug of mutant IDH1 20-mer peptide, accompanied by topical imiquimod. The donor cohort comprised cases of new WHO grade 3 or 4 IDH1-mutant, ATRX-lost astrocytoma. For this clone: Its antigen remains unidentified.

The CDR3 length is 13 residues. The ends lost 10 bases at V and 1 base at J; junction bases unmatched: 6. The V gene's germline CDR1 is SNHLY and CDR2 FYNNEI. TCRdb keeps only in-frame clones here, not all; method: immunoSEQ multiplex PCR. This table holds about 82,000 clones, approximately 85% found once. The rearrangement uses TRBV2 and TRBJ2-5; 7 bases are shared with TRBD1. The sequencing here drew on PBMCs, taken from a glioma patient whose treatment included an IDH1 peptide vaccine. The source is a man aged 25 to 40 with glioma. Some clones in this sample may be carry-over from other donors' samples. CDR3 protein: CANRGAGQETQYF. CDR3 bases: TGTGCCAACAGGGGTGCGGGCCAAGAGACCCAGTACTTC.